A selection of T cell receptor beta chains follows, all from one sample in a study of CD8 T cells in ankylosing spondylitis. MiXCR, applied by TCRdb to the 5' RACE reads, yields one record per CDR3 protein. Among under 550,000 distinct CDR3 sequences, 25% to 30% were seen once, and the ten largest hold roughly 0.9%. The specimen was blood, either unsorted or a sorted T cell fraction (not recorded which). Receptor source: a male donor with ankylosing spondylitis. The CDR3 runs from the conserved cysteine through the conserved F or W. D genes are given only for firm matches. Size values are once, few and many counts, or a class for expanded clones, and some rows have none.

d_call,j_call,v_call,clone_size,cdr3_nt,cdr3_aa
NA,TRBJ1-3,TRBV28,NA,TGTGCCAACGATAAGGGACGGACCGCTGGAAACACCATATATTTT,CANDKGRTAGNTIYF
NA,TRBJ1-4,TRBV5-1,NA,TGCGCCAGCAGCTCCGACGAGAACCAGGGTGAAAAACTGTTTTTT,CASSSDENQGEKLFF
NA,TRBJ2-7,TRBV20-1,NA,TGCAGTGCTAGAGGGCAGATTTACGAGCAGTACTTC,CSARGQIYEQYF
NA,TRBJ2-7,TRBV20-1,NA,TGCAGTGCTACGGGACCTTCCTACGAGCAGTACTTC,CSATGPSYEQYF
TRBD1,TRBJ2-7,TRBV10-3,NA,TGTGCCATCAGGACAGGGACAGGGCAAACCTACGAGCAGTACTTC,CAIRTGTGQTYEQYF
TRBD1,TRBJ1-6,TRBV7-2,few,TGTGCCAGCAGTCTGGACAGGGGCTATAATTCACCCCTCCACTTT,CASSLDRGYNSPLHF
TRBD1,TRBJ2-3,TRBV29-1,few,TGCAGCGTCGAGGACAGGGGGTCTGGAGATACGCAGTATTTT,CSVEDRGSGDTQYF
NA,TRBJ2-1,TRBV20-1,NA,TGCAGTGCTAGAGGGGCGGCCCAGGGTGAGCAGTTCTTC,CSARGAAQGEQFF
NA,TRBJ2-1,TRBV12-3/TRBV12-4,few,TGTGCCAGCACCCTTTCAGGGGCGTACAATGAGCAGTTCTTC,CASTLSGAYNEQFF
NA,TRBJ1-4,TRBV20-1,NA,TGCAGTGCTAGAGAGGGGGGTAATGAAAAACTGTTTTTT,CSAREGGNEKLFF
NA,TRBJ1-1,TRBV19,NA,TGTGCCAGTAGTCGCGGAGGGAGATGGGACACTGAAGCTTTCTTT,CASSRGGRWDTEAFF
NA,TRBJ2-1,TRBV20-1,few,TGCAGTGCTAGAGACAGGGGTGAGCAGTTCTTC,CSARDRGEQFF
TRBD1,TRBJ2-1,TRBV12-3/TRBV12-4,few,TGTGCCAGCAGCCAAACAGGGGGCTCCTACAATGAGCAGTTCTTC,CASSQTGGSYNEQFF
NA,TRBJ1-5,TRBV6-2/TRBV6-3,few,TGTGCCAGCAGCTCCGGAGGGGAAGCCCAGCCCCAGCATTTT,CASSSGGEAQPQHF
TRBD2,TRBJ2-1,TRBV5-1,few,TGCGCCAGCTTTGCTAGCGGGAGCTCCTACAATGAGCAGTTCTTC,CASFASGSSYNEQFF
NA,TRBJ1-4,TRBV7-2,few,TGTGCCAGCAGCTTAAGGGGACTAAACGGGGAAAAACTGTTTTTT,CASSLRGLNGEKLFF
NA,TRBJ1-2,TRBV3-1,few,TGTGCCAGCAGCCAGGGTTGGAACTATGGCTACACCTTC,CASSQGWNYGYTF
NA,TRBJ1-2,TRBV16,NA,TGTGCCAGCAGCCAATCGTCGGGCAGCTATGGCTACACCTTC,CASSQSSGSYGYTF
TRBD1,TRBJ2-7,TRBV27,few,TGTGCCAGCGGGGACAGGTTGGGATCCTACGAGCAGTACTTC,CASGDRLGSYEQYF
NA,TRBJ2-4,TRBV14,few,TGTGCCAGCAGCCAACTCTGGGCGGGATCCTCGGCCAAAAACATTCAGTACTTC,CASSQLWAGSSAKNIQYF
NA,TRBJ2-1,TRBV29-1,NA,TGCAGCGTTGAATTAGGGGCAGGGACCTACAATGAGCAGTTCTTC,CSVELGAGTYNEQFF
NA,TRBJ2-1,TRBV11-2,NA,TGTGCCAGCAGCTCGCTTCTGAGGGGGTTCTTC,CASSSLLRGFF
NA,TRBJ2-3,TRBV7-8,NA,TGTGCCAGCAGCTCCCGAGCGGAGTCCCGCACAGATACGCAGTATTTT,CASSSRAESRTDTQYF
NA,TRBJ2-5,TRBV5-1,NA,TGCGCCAGCAGCTCGGGACTCCCGGAAAGGACCCAGTACTTC,CASSSGLPERTQYF
NA,TRBJ1-4,TRBV5-1,few,TGCGCCAGCAGCCCCGACGGCCAAACTAATGAAAAACTGTTTTTT,CASSPDGQTNEKLFF
TRBD1,TRBJ1-2,TRBV12-3/TRBV12-4,NA,TGTGCCAGCAGTTTTAGTCAGGGGGTTCGTGGCTACACCTTC,CASSFSQGVRGYTF
TRBD2,TRBJ2-1,TRBV5-1,NA,TGCGCCAGCAGCTTGGCGCAGGGCCTAGCGGGGAATTGGAATGAGCAGTTCTTC,CASSLAQGLAGNWNEQFF
TRBD1,TRBJ1-4,TRBV25-1,few,TGTGCCAGCAGTGGACAGGGGAACGGTGAAAAACTGTTTTTT,CASSGQGNGEKLFF
TRBD1,TRBJ1-1,TRBV5-1,NA,TGCGCCAGCAGCTTCTCCGGGACAGGGAGTCGTGGCACTGAAGCTTTCTTT,CASSFSGTGSRGTEAFF
NA,TRBJ1-2,TRBV11-3,NA,TGTGCCAGCAGCTTACCTCGGGGTTATGGCTACACCTTC,CASSLPRGYGYTF
NA,TRBJ2-4,TRBV7-2,NA,TGTGCCAGCAGCTCCGTCGGAGGGAGGCTGTACTTC,CASSSVGGRLYF
TRBD2,TRBJ2-3,TRBV7-9,NA,TGTGCCAGCACCTTAGCGGGAACGTCAGATACGCAGTATTTT,CASTLAGTSDTQYF
TRBD1,TRBJ1-4,TRBV6-5,NA,TGTGCCAGCAGTTATAGTGGGACAGGGGGTGAAAAACTGTTTTTT,CASSYSGTGGEKLFF
NA,TRBJ2-2,TRBV24-1,few,TGTGCCACCAGTGATTTGCCGGGGGACACCGGGGAGCTGTTTTTT,CATSDLPGDTGELFF
NA,TRBJ2-1,TRBV20-1,few,TGCAGTGCTAGATGGCCCGGCTCCTACAATGAGCAGTTCTTC,CSARWPGSYNEQFF
NA,TRBJ2-2,TRBV20-1,NA,TGCAGTGCTAGAGATTACAGCACCGGGGAGCTGTTTTTT,CSARDYSTGELFF
NA,TRBJ2-1,TRBV6-4,NA,TGTGCCAGCAGTGCTGCTAGTACGGGAAATGAGCAGTTCTTC,CASSAASTGNEQFF
NA,TRBJ1-4,TRBV5-1,many,TGCGCCAGCAGCCGGACAGCAACTAATGAAAAACTGTTTTTT,CASSRTATNEKLFF
NA,TRBJ2-1,TRBV5-1,few,TGCGCCAGCGGGGCCGGTCCCCACAATGAGCAGTTCTTC,CASGAGPHNEQFF
TRBD2,TRBJ2-2,TRBV5-1,few,TGCGCCAGCAGGCGTTCTAGCGGGTCGAACACCGGGGAGCTGTTTTTT,CASRRSSGSNTGELFF
NA,TRBJ2-7,TRBV29-1,NA,TGCAGCGTTGTATCAGGGGTGGGGGAGCAGTACTTC,CSVVSGVGEQYF
NA,TRBJ2-1,TRBV7-9,many,TGTGCCAGCAGCTTAGCGTCCCCAGAGCAGTTCTTC,CASSLASPEQFF
NA,TRBJ1-5,TRBV30,NA,TGTGCCTGGAGTGGTAATAGTTATCAGCCCCAGCATTTT,CAWSGNSYQPQHF
NA,TRBJ1-4,TRBV7-9,NA,TGTGCCAGCAGCAAGGGACCGGAGGATGAAAAACTGTTTTTT,CASSKGPEDEKLFF
NA,TRBJ2-1,TRBV7-9,few,TGTGCCAGCAGCTCGGCGACAGGTGAGAATTACAATGAGCAGTTCTTC,CASSSATGENYNEQFF
NA,TRBJ2-7,TRBV20-1,few,TGCAGTGCTGATACAGGGAAACAGTCCTACGAGCAGTACTTC,CSADTGKQSYEQYF
NA,TRBJ1-1,TRBV5-1,NA,TGCGCCAGCAGCCCAGGACAGACGGAATTTGAAGCTTTCTTT,CASSPGQTEFEAFF